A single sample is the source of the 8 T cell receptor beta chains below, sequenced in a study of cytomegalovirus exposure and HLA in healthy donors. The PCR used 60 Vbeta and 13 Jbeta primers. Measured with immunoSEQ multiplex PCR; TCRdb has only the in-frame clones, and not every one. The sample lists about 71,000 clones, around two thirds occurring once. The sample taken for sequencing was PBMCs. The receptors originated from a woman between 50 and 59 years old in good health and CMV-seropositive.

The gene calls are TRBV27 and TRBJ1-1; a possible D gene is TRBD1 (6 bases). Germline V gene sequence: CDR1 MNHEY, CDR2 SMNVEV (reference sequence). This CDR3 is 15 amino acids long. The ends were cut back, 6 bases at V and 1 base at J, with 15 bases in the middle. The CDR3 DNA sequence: TGTGCCAGCAGGATAACAGGGTTAGGGAACACTGAAGCTTTCTTT. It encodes CASRITGLGNTEAFF.

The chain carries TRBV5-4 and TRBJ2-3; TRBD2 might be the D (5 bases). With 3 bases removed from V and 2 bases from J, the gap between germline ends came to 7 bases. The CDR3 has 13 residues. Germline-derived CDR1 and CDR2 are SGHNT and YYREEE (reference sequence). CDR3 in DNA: TGTGCCAGCAGCTCGGGATCCACAGATACGCAGTATTTT. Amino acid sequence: CASSSGSTDTQYF.

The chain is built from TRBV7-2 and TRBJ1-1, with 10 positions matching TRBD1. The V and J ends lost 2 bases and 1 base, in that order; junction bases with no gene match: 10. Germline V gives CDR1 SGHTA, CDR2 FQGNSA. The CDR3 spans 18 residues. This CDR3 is CASSLTPRDRGQNTEAFF. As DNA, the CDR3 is TGTGCCAGCAGCTTAACCCCTCGGGACAGGGGCCAGAACACTGAAGCTTTCTTT. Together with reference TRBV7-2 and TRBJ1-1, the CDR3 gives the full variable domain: GAGVSQSPSNKVTEKGKDVELRCDPISGHTALYWYRQSLGQGLEFLIYFQGNSAPDKSGLPSDRFSAERTGGSVSTLTIQRTQQEDSAVYLCASSLTPRDRGQNTEAFFGQGTRLTVV.

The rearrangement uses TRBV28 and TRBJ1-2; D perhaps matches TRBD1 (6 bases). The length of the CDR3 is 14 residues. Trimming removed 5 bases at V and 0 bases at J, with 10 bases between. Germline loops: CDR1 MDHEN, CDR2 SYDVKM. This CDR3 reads CASSQGLANYGYTF. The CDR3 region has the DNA TGTGCCAGCAGTCAGGGGTTGGCTAACTATGGCTACACCTTC.

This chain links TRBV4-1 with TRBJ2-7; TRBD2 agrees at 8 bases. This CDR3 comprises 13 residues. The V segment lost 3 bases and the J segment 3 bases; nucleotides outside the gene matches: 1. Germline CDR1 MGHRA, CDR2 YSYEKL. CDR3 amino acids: CASSQRGDYEQYF. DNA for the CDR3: TGCGCCAGCAGCCAGCGGGGGGACTACGAGCAGTACTTC.

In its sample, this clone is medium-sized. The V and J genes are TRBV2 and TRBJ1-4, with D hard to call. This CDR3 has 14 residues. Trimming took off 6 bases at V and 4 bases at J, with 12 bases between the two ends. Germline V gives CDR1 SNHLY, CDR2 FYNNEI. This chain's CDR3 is CASRRDLDNEKLFF. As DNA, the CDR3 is TGTGCCAGCAGGAGGGATCTCGATAATGAAAAACTGTTTTTT.

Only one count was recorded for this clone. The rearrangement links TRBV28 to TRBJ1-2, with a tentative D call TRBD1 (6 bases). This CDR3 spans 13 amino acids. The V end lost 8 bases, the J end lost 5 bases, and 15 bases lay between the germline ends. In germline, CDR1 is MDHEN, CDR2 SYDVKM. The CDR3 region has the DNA TGTGCCAGCGGAGGCAACAGGGCTTATGGCTACACCTTC. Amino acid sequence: CASGGNRAYGYTF.

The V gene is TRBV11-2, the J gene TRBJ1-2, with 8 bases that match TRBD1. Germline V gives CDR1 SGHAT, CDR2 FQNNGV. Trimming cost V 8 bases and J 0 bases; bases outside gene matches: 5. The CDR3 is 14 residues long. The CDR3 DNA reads TGTGCCAGCCAAAGACAGGGGACTAACTATGGCTACACCTTC. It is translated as CASQRQGTNYGYTF.